A selection of T cell receptor beta chains follows, all from one sample in a study of CD8 T cells in Susac syndrome. TCRdb analysed the immunoSEQ multiplex PCR reads with MiXCR anew, one entry per CDR3 protein. This sample yields approximately 200,000 distinct CDR3 sequences, of which approximately 94% are seen a single time; under 0.095% belongs to the top ten. The sequencing input was CD4+ T cells from PBMCs. Receptors originate from a human donor with multiple sclerosis. Each CDR3 is given with its conserved first and last residue. The D gene is left open where the match is weak. Clone size is shown for a subset of rows, as once, few, many or a class of expanded clone.

V gene,D gene,J gene,clone size,CDR3 protein,CDR3 DNA
TRBV29-1,.,TRBJ1-1,.,CSVEDNLMGEAFF,TGCAGCGTTGAAGACAACCTCATGGGAGAAGCTTTCTTT
TRBV7-9,.,TRBJ1-6,.,CASSEGSLNSPLHF,TGTGCCAGCAGCGAGGGATCCCTTAATTCACCCCTCCACTTT
TRBV20-1,.,TRBJ1-2,.,CSARWGRANYGYTF,TGCAGTGCTAGATGGGGCAGGGCGAACTATGGCTACACCTTC
TRBV7-9,.,TRBJ2-1,.,CASSSDIKQQFF,TGTGCCAGCAGCTCCGACATTAAGCAGCAGTTCTTC
TRBV9,.,TRBJ1-6,.,CASSVVGSANSPLHF,TGTGCCAGCAGCGTAGTGGGCTCGGCCAATTCACCCCTCCACTTT
TRBV27,.,TRBJ1-5,.,CASRPTGSRNQPQHF,TGTGCCAGCAGACCCACAGGGTCGAGAAATCAGCCCCAGCATTTT
TRBV30,.,TRBJ1-2,.,CAWSSFRGRTNGYTF,TGTGCCTGGAGTTCGTTTCGAGGGCGAACGAATGGCTACACCTTC
TRBV6-6,.,TRBJ2-1,.,CASSYSLLEADQFF,TGTGCCAGCAGTTACTCCCTTTTAGAGGCGGATCAGTTCTTC
TRBV20-1,.,TRBJ2-1,.,CSARGDYNEQFF,TGCAGTGCTAGAGGAGACTACAATGAGCAGTTCTTC
TRBV2,.,TRBJ2-7,.,CASSRLEEQYF,TGTGCCAGCAGCCGCTTGGAGGAGCAGTACTTC
TRBV3-1,.,TRBJ2-3,.,CASSQDAGDTQYF,TGTGCCAGCAGCCAAGATGCGGGGGATACGCAGTATTTT
TRBV15,.,TRBJ1-2,.,CATSRLGTNYGYTF,TGTGCCACCAGCAGACTGGGGACTAACTATGGCTACACCTTC
TRBV5-6,TRBD2,TRBJ2-2,.,CASNRLAGAHVNTGELFF,TGTGCCAGCAACCGACTAGCGGGGGCCCACGTGAACACCGGGGAGCTGTTTTTT
TRBV30,.,TRBJ2-3,.,CAWSVRLSAFTDTQYF,TGTGCCTGGAGTGTAAGGCTTAGCGCCTTCACAGATACGCAGTATTTT
TRBV6-5,.,TRBJ1-2,once,CASSDRFGGYTF,TGTGCCAGCAGCGACCGATTCGGGGGCTACACCTTC
TRBV30,.,TRBJ1-3,.,CAWSVRRNTIYF,TGTGCCTGGAGTGTTCGAAGAAACACCATATATTTT
TRBV20-1,TRBD1,TRBJ1-5,.,CSATTGANQPQHF,TGCAGTGCTACAACAGGGGCCAATCAGCCCCAGCATTTT
TRBV4-1,.,TRBJ2-5,.,CASSQDSRDPYEETQYF,TGCGCCAGCAGCCAAGATTCACGGGACCCCTACGAAGAGACCCAGTACTTC
TRBV30,.,TRBJ2-7,.,CAWGNMVSYEQYF,TGTGCCTGGGGTAACATGGTCTCCTACGAGCAGTACTTC
TRBV29-1,.,TRBJ2-3,.,CSARPLTDTQYF,TGCAGCGCCAGACCCTTGACAGATACGCAGTATTTT
TRBV5-6,.,TRBJ1-1,.,CASTMGWDSLMNTEAFF,TGTGCCAGCACCATGGGGTGGGACTCCTTAATGAACACTGAAGCTTTCTTT
TRBV7-9,.,TRBJ1-4,.,CASSLLGGSNEKLFF,TGTGCCAGCAGCTTATTGGGGGGCAGTAATGAAAAACTGTTTTTT
TRBV27,.,TRBJ2-7,.,CASSLSRARGEQYF,TGTGCCAGCAGTTTATCCCGGGCCCGGGGGGAGCAGTACTTC
TRBV28,.,TRBJ1-2,once,CASSLQGIRSGYTF,TGTGCCAGCAGCCTACAGGGTATCAGGTCTGGCTACACCTTC
TRBV19,.,TRBJ2-3,.,CASSKGSPPTDTQYF,TGTGCCAGTAGTAAAGGCAGTCCTCCCACAGATACGCAGTATTTT
TRBV27,.,TRBJ2-5,.,CASSFFSISYFPSGHPQYF,TGTGCCAGCAGTTTTTTCTCGATCTCCTATTTCCCCTCCGGGCACCCCCAGTACTTC
TRBV29-1,.,TRBJ1-3,.,CSVHSGNTIYF,TGCAGCGTGCACTCTGGAAACACCATATATTTT
TRBV5-1,TRBD1,TRBJ2-5,.,CASSVDRDREETQYF,TGCGCCAGCAGCGTCGACCGGGACAGGGAGGAGACCCAGTACTTC
TRBV5-6,.,TRBJ1-2,.,CASSQAGDYGYTF,TGTGCCAGCAGCCAGGCGGGCGACTATGGCTACACCTTC
TRBV7-7,.,TRBJ2-1,.,CASSLSRQGPYNEQFF,TGTGCCAGCAGTCTCAGCCGGCAGGGCCCTTACAATGAGCAGTTCTTC
TRBV29-1,.,TRBJ1-2,.,CSAGQTYGYTF,TGCAGCGCTGGACAAACCTATGGCTACACCTTC
TRBV30,.,TRBJ1-2,.,CAWSVMLSYTF,TGTGCCTGGAGTGTGATGTTGAGCTACACCTTC
TRBV21-1,.,TRBJ1-2,.,CASSKSRGGNTF,TGTGCCAGCAGCAAAAGTCGAGGGGGCAACACCTTC
TRBV30,.,TRBJ2-1,.,CAWSVVNEQFF,TGTGCCTGGAGTGTAGTTAATGAGCAGTTCTTC
TRBV20-1,.,TRBJ1-2,.,CSASNNYGYTF,TGCAGTGCTAGCAATAACTATGGCTACACCTTC
TRBV30,TRBD1,TRBJ1-1,.,CAWSANRGPGDTEAFF,TGTGCCTGGAGTGCTAACAGGGGGCCTGGAGACACTGAAGCTTTCTTT
TRBV9,.,TRBJ2-7,.,CASSVVTGRAYEQYF,TGTGCCAGCAGCGTAGTAACTGGTCGTGCGTACGAGCAGTACTTC
TRBV7-2,.,TRBJ1-4,.,CASSLGQIATNEKLFF,TGTGCCAGCAGCTTAGGACAGATTGCAACTAATGAAAAACTGTTTTTT
TRBV5-1,.,TRBJ2-1,.,CASSLQGVENNEQFF,TGCGCCAGCAGCTTACAGGGTGTTGAGAACAATGAGCAGTTCTTC
TRBV27,.,TRBJ2-2,.,CASSLSRTGELFF,TGTGCCAGCAGTTTAAGCCGAACCGGGGAGCTGTTTTTT
TRBV13,TRBD1,TRBJ1-2,.,CASSTDRVGGYTF,TGTGCCAGCAGCACGGACAGGGTAGGAGGCTACACCTTC
TRBV29-1,.,TRBJ1-2,.,CSVSFLNYGYTF,TGCAGCGTGTCTTTTCTTAACTATGGCTACACCTTC
TRBV4-3,.,TRBJ1-2,.,CASSQDSRGHYGYTF,TGCGCCAGCAGCCAAGATAGTCGGGGGCACTATGGCTACACCTTC
TRBV30,.,TRBJ1-4,.,CAWSVGGIGEKLFF,TGTGCCTGGTCAGTCGGGGGTATCGGTGAAAAACTGTTTTTT
TRBV6-5,.,TRBJ1-6,once,CASSYDSSLRTTPPLHF,TGTGCCAGCAGTTACGACAGCTCCCTTCGAACCACCCCACCCCTCCACTTT
TRBV3-1,.,TRBJ1-1,.,CASGLLSEAFF,TGTGCCAGCGGCCTCCTCTCTGAAGCTTTCTTT
TRBV29-1,.,TRBJ1-1,.,CSVDDGGVNAFF,TGCAGCGTTGATGATGGGGGGGTGAATGCTTTCTTT
TRBV19,.,TRBJ1-2,.,CASSIDSYRGYTF,TGTGCCAGTAGTATAGATTCGTATCGAGGCTACACCTTC
TRBV6-2/TRBV6-3,.,TRBJ2-4,once,CASTAPHTLTKNIQYF,TGTGCCAGCACCGCACCACATACGCTTACCAAAAACATTCAGTACTTC